This T cell receptor (beta chain) is from a study of identifying expanded T cells in peripheral blood. A word on this clone: Its antigen is unidentified.

During the collection period, no donor immune events like infections were recorded. General study results and limits: Clone count variance between roughly 2-week samples rose with total template count. Over approximately two and four weeks, about 15 and 19 clones changed, versus approximately 1.2 between replicates.

Assay: immunoSEQ multiplex PCR; the TCRdb copy retains only in-frame clones and omits some. The table shows approximately 91,000 clones, with 88% occurring only once. CDR1 and CDR2 (germline): MNHEY, SMNVEV (reference sequence). The CDR3 loop spans 13 amino acids. Trimming cost V 2 bases and J 4 bases, with 8 bases left between them. This chain links TRBV27 with TRBJ1-2, with D unresolved. The receptor was derived from a person aged 18 to 70 in good health. The sample was blood. CDR3 nucleotide sequence: TGTGCCAGCAGTTTAGGTCAGTTCTATGGCTACACCTTC. Translating it yields CASSLGQFYGYTF.